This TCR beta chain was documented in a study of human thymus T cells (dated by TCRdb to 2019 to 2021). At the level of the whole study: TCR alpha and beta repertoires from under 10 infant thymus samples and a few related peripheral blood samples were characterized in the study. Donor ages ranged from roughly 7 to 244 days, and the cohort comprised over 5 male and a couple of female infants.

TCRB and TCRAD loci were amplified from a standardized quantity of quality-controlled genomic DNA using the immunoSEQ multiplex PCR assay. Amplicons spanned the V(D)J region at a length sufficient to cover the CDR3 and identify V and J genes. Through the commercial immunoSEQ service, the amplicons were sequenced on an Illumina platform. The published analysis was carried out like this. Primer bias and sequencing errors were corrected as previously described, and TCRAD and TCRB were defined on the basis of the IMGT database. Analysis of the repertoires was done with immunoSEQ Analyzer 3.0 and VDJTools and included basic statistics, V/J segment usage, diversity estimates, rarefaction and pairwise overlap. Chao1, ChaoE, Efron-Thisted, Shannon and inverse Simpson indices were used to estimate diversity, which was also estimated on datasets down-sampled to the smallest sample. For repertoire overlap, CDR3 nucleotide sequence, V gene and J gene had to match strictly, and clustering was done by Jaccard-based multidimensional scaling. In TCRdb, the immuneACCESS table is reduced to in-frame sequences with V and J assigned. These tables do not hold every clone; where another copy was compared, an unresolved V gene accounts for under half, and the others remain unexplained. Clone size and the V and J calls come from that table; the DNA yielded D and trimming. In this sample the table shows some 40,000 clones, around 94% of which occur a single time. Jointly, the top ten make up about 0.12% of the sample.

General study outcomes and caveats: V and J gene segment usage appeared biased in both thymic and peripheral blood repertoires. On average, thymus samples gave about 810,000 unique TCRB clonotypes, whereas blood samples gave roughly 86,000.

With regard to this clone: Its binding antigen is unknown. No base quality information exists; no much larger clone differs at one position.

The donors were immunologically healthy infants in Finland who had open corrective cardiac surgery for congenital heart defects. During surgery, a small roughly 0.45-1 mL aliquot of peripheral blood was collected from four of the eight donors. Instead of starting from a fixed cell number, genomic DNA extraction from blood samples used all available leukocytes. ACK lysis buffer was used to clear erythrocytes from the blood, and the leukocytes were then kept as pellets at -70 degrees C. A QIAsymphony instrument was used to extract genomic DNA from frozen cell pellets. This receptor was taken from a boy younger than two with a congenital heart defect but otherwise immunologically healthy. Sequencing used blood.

CDR3 region: CASSLTSHTEAFF. The nucleotide sequence reads TGTGCCAGCAGCCTTACAAGTCACACTGAAGCTTTCTTT. The chain joins TRBV7-2 to TRBJ1-1; no D gene call is confident. The CDR3 starts with the cysteine, ends with the phenylalanine, and has 13 residues. Left in the record is the CDR3 DNA by itself, 39 bases read in frame from the first base. The germline V gene encodes CDR1 SGHTA and CDR2 FQGNSA. The V and J ends are trimmed by 5 bases and 3 bases, leaving 10 bases between them. The CDR3 plus the reference TRBV7-2 and TRBJ1-1 genes for the other parts give the full variable domain: GAGVSQSPSNKVTEKGKDVELRCDPISGHTALYWYRQSLGQGLEFLIYFQGNSAPDKSGLPSDRFSAERTGGSVSTLTIQRTQQEDSAVYLCASSLTSHTEAFFGQGTRLTVV.